Presented here are 2 T cell receptor beta chains from one specimen sequenced in a study of control samples from healthy donors and cancer patients. Data came from immunoSEQ multiplex PCR; TCRdb stores just in-frame clones and leaves some out. The sample consists of over 100,000 clones, more than 90% of them appearing once. Material: blood. These TCRs come from a man aged 18 to 29 in good health.

The chain is built from TRBV5-5 and TRBJ2-1; D possibly corresponds to TRBD2 (5 bases). Germline V gene sequence: CDR1 SGHKS, CDR2 YYEKEE (reference sequence). The ends were cut back, 3 bases at V and 2 bases at J, with 12 bases in the middle. This CDR3 has 15 amino acids. The CDR3: CASSSLARAYNEQFF. For the CDR3, the DNA is TGTGCCAGCAGCTCATTAGCGAGGGCCTACAATGAGCAGTTCTTC.

The table lists this clone with a count of one. The rearrangement links TRBV27 to TRBJ1-1; TRBD1 might be the D (5 bases). Germline loops: CDR1 MNHEY, CDR2 SMNVEV (reference sequence). Trimming left V 6 bases short and J 4 bases short, with 18 bases between. The CDR3 totals 15 residues. The CDR3 sequence: CASSARGVGGTEAFF. CDR3 coding DNA: TGTGCCAGCAGCGCTAGAGGGGTCGGGGGCACTGAAGCTTTCTTT.